The clone carrying this T cell receptor (beta chain) was counted once. Original analysis: For nucleated cells, counts were estimated from reference gene primer amplification. Assay: immunoSEQ multiplex PCR; the TCRdb copy retains only in-frame clones and omits some. That table gives V, J and clone size, and the DNA gave D and trimming. The sample lists tens of thousands of clones; roughly 80% were seen once. The sample belongs to a study of blood T cell repertoires in COVID-19. Looking at the study overall: Whether acute or convalescent, the COVID-19 samples came from the United States, Italy and Spain. PBMCs, B-cell-depleted T cells, or T cells provided the cDNA or gDNA that made up the material.

CDR1 is SNHLY, CDR2 FYNNEI, per germline. Trimming removed 6 bases at V and 4 bases at J, with 18 bases between. The CDR3 has 15 residues. The sample was peripheral blood. The TCR was taken from a woman aged 55-69 years with acute or convalescent COVID-19. V usage is TRBV2 and J usage is TRBJ1-1; maybe TRBD1 (6 bases). The CDR3 DNA sequence: TGTGCCAGCAGCGCTCAACAGGGAGTGCGCACTGAAGCTTTCTTT. This codes for CASSAQQGVRTEAFF.